This T cell receptor beta chain was retrieved from a study of blood T cells in healthy people across ages. Peripheral blood samples of about 10 milliliters were drawn from each donor. Through a sample-barcoded 5' primer and a J-beta primer mix, a second PCR was run for about 6 to 11 cycles. Each cDNA molecule was tagged by a template-switch adaptor that had 12 random nucleotides. TCRdb ran MiXCR on the 5' RACE reads and lists one entry per CDR3 protein. The table lists some 900,000 distinct CDR3 sequences, under 50% of them singletons. The specimen was blood. The sequence was collected from a man between 25 and 39 years old in good health.

The CDR3 loop is CASSRSGYCSNEQFF. As DNA, the CDR3 is TGTGCCAGCAGCCGTAGCGGGTATTGCTCCAATGAGCAGTTCTTC. The V gene is TRBV11-2, the J gene TRBJ2-1, with TRBD2 matching 7 bases. The CDR3 covers 15 residues. Germline lookup yields CDR1 SGHAT and CDR2 FQNNGV. With V trimmed by 5 bases and J by 6 bases, 10 bases remained unmatched.